This T cell receptor beta chain was obtained from a study of blood T cell repertoires in COVID-19. Background on the study: The samples span acute and convalescent COVID-19 from the United States, Italy and Spain.

The germline V gene encodes CDR1 LGHDT and CDR2 YNNKEL (reference sequence). The length of the CDR3 is 15 residues. V gave up 5 bases and J gave up 3 bases; unmatched junction bases: 4. Assay used: immunoSEQ multiplex PCR; TCRdb lists only in-frame clones, some missing. Among tens of thousands of clones listed, 86% were seen once. The TCR sequence derives from a man aged 45-65 years with active COVID-19. The V and J genes are TRBV3-1 (or the pseudogene TRBV3-2) and TRBJ2-2; 9 nucleotides align to TRBD1. Sample: peripheral blood. The CDR3 bases are TGTGCCAGCAGCTGGACAGGGGCCCACACCGGGGAGCTGTTTTTT. Its protein is CASSWTGAHTGELFF.